Presented here are 14 T cell receptor beta chains from one specimen sequenced in a study of blood T cell repertoires in COVID-19. Clones were read by immunoSEQ multiplex PCR, and TCRdb kept only the in-frame ones, dropping some. The sample contains about 130,000 clones, about four fifths of which appear only once. The sequenced sample consisted of peripheral blood. Source of these receptors: a man aged 55 to 70 with acute or convalescent COVID-19.

The chain carries TRBV10-2 and TRBJ2-5; no firm D call. This CDR3 has 11 amino acids. Germline V CDR1 and CDR2: WSHSY, SAAADI. Trimming removed 7 bases from V and 5 bases from J, with 8 bases in between. The CDR3 coding sequence is TGCGCCAGCACAACAAATGAGACCCAGTACTTC. Amino acids: CASTTNETQYF.

The V and J genes are TRBV6-6 and TRBJ1-4, with unresolved D. The V and J ends lost 7 bases and 8 bases respectively, with 17 bases between them. CDR1 is MNHNY, CDR2 SVGAGI, per germline (reference sequence). The CDR3 runs 14 residues. This CDR3 is CASTSDGVGEKLFF. Written as DNA, the CDR3 is TGTGCCAGCACCTCGGACGGGGTGGGAGAAAAACTGTTTTTT.

This rearrangement joins TRBV9 to TRBJ1-1; 7 bases map to TRBD1. With 0 bases clipped from V and 5 bases from J, the junction kept 4 bases outside the gene matches. The CDR3 length is 14 residues. Germline CDR1 SGDLS, CDR2 YYNGEE. In DNA form, the CDR3 reads TGTGCCAGCAGCGTAGCGGCAGGGGGGACTGAAGCTTTCTTT. Translation: CASSVAAGGTEAFF. The whole variable domain, remainder taken from reference TRBV9 and TRBJ1-1, is DSGVTQTPKHLITATGQRVTLRCSPRSGDLSVYWYQQSLDQGLQFLIQYYNGEERAKGNILERFSAQQFPDLHSELNLSSLELGDSALYFCASSVAAGGTEAFFGQGTRLTVV.

The chain is built from TRBV27 and TRBJ2-3; 9 nucleotides line up with TRBD2. CDR1 is MNHEY, CDR2 SMNVEV, per germline (reference sequence). The ends lost 5 bases at V and 1 base at J; junction bases unmatched: 7. CDR3 length: 16 amino acids. The CDR3 nucleotides are TGTGCCAGCAGTCGATGGACTAGCGACCGCACAGATACGCAGTATTTT. Translation gives CASSRWTSDRTDTQYF.

The rearrangement uses TRBV10-3 and TRBJ2-7, with 10 bases lining up with TRBD1. This CDR3 is 14 amino acids long. Germline values: CDR1 ENHRY, CDR2 SYGVKD. The trim removed 6 bases at V and 6 bases at J, leaving 8 bases unmatched. CDR3 DNA: TGTGCCATCAGAGGCTCGACAGGGGGCGGCGAGCAGTACTTC. Translated: CAIRGSTGGGEQYF.

This clone was counted a few times. The V and J genes are TRBV6-6 and TRBJ1-2; 7 bases align to TRBD1. The CDR3 is 13 residues long. V lost 5 bases to trimming and J lost 8 bases; unmatched junction nucleotides: 8. CDR1 MNHNY and CDR2 SVGAGI come from the germline V gene (reference sequence). The CDR3 DNA sequence: TGTGCCAGCAGTCATGGACAGGTCTGGGGCTACACCTTC. Translation: CASSHGQVWGYTF.

The chain joins TRBV24-1 to TRBJ2-5; D may be TRBD1 (5 bases). The V end lost 1 base, the J end lost 5 bases, and 13 bases lay between the germline ends. Per germline, CDR1 KGHDR and CDR2 SFDVKD. The CDR3 has 15 amino acids. The CDR3 DNA reads TGTGCCACCAGTGATTTTGGGGCCGCGAGGGAGACCCAGTACTTC. Translating gives CATSDFGAARETQYF.

The chain is built from TRBV6-5 and TRBJ1-2; D gene unclear. The germline gives CDR1 MNHEY, CDR2 SVGAGI. The CDR3 runs to 15 residues. Between the trimmed V and J ends, which lost 5 bases and 5 bases, there was a span of 18 bases. The CDR3 is CASSLTIVFRYGYTF. CDR3 DNA: TGTGCCAGCAGTCTCACCATTGTGTTTCGGTATGGCTACACCTTC.

In the case of this clone: Relative to the germline gene, one junction end is altered; a read error may explain this. J is TRBJ1-5 and V is TRBV9; D possibly corresponds to TRBD1 (5 bases). The CDR3 covers 12 residues. In germline, CDR1 is SGDLS, CDR2 YYNGEE. Here the CDR3 DNA reads TGTGCCAGCAGCACGCCGGGACTTGACTTGAATTTT. Protein product: CASSTPGLDLNF.

This clone was found many times. The CDR3, as DNA: TGCGCCAGCAGCCAAGGTTTGCTTGGGGCGCCTGGAAACACCATATATTTT. It encodes CASSQGLLGAPGNTIYF. This chain connects TRBV4-1 to TRBJ1-3; perhaps TRBD1 as D (5 bases). Trimming took off 1 base at V and 2 bases at J, with 15 bases between the two ends. The CDR3 extends over 17 amino acids. Germline V gene lookup returns CDR1 MGHRA and CDR2 YSYEKL.

This clone came up a few times. V usage is TRBV11-2 and J usage is TRBJ2-1; weak D call: TRBD2 (5 bases). This CDR3 spans 15 amino acids. Between the trimmed V and J ends, which lost 5 bases and 0 bases, there was a span of 11 bases. Germline V gives CDR1 SGHAT, CDR2 FQNNGV. In DNA, the CDR3 is TGTGCCAGCAGCCCCACTAGGATCTCCTACAATGAGCAGTTCTTC. Residues: CASSPTRISYNEQFF.

This sequence joins TRBV19 and TRBJ1-1, with 8 bases identical to TRBD1. The CDR3 extends over 15 amino acids. The V and J ends lost 3 bases and 3 bases, in that order; junction bases with no gene match: 6. Germline V gene data show CDR1 as LNHDA and CDR2 as SQIVND (reference sequence). CDR3 coding DNA: TGTGCCAGTAGTATCCGGACAGGGTGGGACACTGAAGCTTTCTTT. This codes for CASSIRTGWDTEAFF.

V and J are TRBV10-3 and TRBJ1-6; tentatively, D is TRBD1 (5 bases). CDR3 length equals 16 residues. CDR1 is ENHRY and CDR2 is SYGVKD in the germline V gene. Trimming stripped 0 bases from V and 9 bases from J, with 15 bases between. CDR3 region: CAISESKAGSGSPLHF. The CDR3 DNA is TGTGCCATCAGTGAGTCGAAGGCAGGGTCGGGTTCACCCCTCCACTTT.

The chain combines TRBV10-1 with TRBJ2-5; TRBD1 agrees at 9 bases. The ends lost 3 bases at V and 6 bases at J; junction bases unmatched: 11. The CDR3 runs 16 residues. In germline, CDR1 is WNHNN, CDR2 SYGVQD (reference sequence). The CDR3 coding sequence is TGCGCCAGCAGTGAAAATCCGGACAGGGGCATACAGACCCAGTACTTC. Translation: CASSENPDRGIQTQYF.